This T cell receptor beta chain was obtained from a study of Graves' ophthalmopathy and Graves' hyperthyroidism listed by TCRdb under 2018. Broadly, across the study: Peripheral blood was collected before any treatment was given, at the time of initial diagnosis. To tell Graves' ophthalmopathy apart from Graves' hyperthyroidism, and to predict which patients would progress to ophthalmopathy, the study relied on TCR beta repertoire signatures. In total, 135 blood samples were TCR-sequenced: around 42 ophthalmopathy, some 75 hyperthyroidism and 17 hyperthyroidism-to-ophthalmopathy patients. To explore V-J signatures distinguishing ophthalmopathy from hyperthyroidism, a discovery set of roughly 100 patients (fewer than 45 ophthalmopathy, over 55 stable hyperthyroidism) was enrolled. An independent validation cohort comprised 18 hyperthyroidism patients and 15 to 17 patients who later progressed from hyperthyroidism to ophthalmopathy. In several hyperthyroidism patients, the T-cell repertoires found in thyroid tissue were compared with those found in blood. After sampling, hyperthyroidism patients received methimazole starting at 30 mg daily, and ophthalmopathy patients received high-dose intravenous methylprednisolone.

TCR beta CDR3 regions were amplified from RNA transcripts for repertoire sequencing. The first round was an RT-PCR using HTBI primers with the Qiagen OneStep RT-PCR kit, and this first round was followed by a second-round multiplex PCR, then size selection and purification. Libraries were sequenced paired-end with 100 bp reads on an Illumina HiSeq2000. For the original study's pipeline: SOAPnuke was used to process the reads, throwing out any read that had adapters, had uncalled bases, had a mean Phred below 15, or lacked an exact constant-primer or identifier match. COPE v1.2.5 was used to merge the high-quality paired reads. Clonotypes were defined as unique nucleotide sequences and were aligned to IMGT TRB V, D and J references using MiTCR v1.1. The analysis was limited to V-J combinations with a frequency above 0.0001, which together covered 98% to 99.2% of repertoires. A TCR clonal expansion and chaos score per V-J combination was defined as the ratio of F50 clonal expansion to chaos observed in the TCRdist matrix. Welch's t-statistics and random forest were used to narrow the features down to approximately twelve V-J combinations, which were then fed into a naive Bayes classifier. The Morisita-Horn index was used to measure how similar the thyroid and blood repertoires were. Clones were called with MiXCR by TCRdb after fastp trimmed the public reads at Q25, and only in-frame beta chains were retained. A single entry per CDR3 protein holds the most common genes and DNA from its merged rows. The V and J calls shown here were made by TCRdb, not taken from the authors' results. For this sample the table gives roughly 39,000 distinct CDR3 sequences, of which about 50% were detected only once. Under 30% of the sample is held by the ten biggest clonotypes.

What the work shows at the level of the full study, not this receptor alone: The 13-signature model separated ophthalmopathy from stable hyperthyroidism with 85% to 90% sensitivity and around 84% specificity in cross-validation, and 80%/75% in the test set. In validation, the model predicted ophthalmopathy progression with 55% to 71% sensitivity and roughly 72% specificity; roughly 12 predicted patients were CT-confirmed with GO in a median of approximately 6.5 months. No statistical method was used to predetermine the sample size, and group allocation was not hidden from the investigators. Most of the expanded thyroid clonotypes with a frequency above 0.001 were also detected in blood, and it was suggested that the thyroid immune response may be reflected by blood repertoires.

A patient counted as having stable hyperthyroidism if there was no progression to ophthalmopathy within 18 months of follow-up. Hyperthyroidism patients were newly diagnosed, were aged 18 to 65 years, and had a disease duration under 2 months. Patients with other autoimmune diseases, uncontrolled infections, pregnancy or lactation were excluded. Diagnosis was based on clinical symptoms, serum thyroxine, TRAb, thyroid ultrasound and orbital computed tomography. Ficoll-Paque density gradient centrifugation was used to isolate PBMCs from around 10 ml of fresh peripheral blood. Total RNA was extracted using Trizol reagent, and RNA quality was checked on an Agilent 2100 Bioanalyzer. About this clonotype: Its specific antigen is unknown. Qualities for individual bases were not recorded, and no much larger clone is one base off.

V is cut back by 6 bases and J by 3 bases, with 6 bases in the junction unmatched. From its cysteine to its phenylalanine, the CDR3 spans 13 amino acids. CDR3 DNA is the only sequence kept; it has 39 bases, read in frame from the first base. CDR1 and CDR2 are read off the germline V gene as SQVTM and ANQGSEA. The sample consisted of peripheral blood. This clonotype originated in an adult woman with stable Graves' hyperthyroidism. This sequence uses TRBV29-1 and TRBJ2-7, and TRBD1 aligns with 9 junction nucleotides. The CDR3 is CSVSGTGFYEQYF. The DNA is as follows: TGCAGCGTGTCCGGGACAGGGTTCTACGAGCAGTACTTC.